The rows below give T cell receptor beta chains drawn from one sample of a study of cytomegalovirus exposure and HLA in healthy donors. The method was immunoSEQ multiplex PCR; TCRdb's version includes in-frame clones alone and lacks a portion of them. Here the sample spans approximately 110,000 clones, 76% being singletons. Sequenced: PBMCs. These receptors were obtained from a man aged 50 to 59 in good health and CMV-seronegative. CDR3s include the opening cysteine and the closing phenylalanine or tryptophan. D genes are given only for firm matches. The listing skips clone size in some rows; elsewhere it reads once, few, many or a size class.

abundance	v_gene	d_gene	j_gene	CDR3aa	CDR3nt
.	TRBV4-1	.	TRBJ2-1	CASGFGGRRNEQFF	TGCGCCAGCGGGTTCGGGGGTAGACGCAATGAGCAGTTCTTC
.	TRBV7-6	.	TRBJ1-1	CASSLVRAGGSTEAFF	TGTGCCAGCAGCTTAGTTAGGGCTGGAGGGAGCACTGAAGCTTTCTTT
.	TRBV7-6	.	TRBJ1-3	CASSLRWRGPSSGNTIYF	TGTGCCAGCAGCTTACGGTGGAGAGGCCCTTCCTCTGGAAACACCATATATTTT
.	TRBV9	TRBD2	TRBJ2-5	CASSLRLAGGQETQYF	TGTGCCAGCAGCTTACGACTAGCGGGGGGGCAAGAGACCCAGTACTTC
.	TRBV7-9	TRBD1	TRBJ1-2	CASNRGDYGYTF	TGTGCCAGCAACAGGGGTGACTATGGCTACACCTTC
.	TRBV27	.	TRBJ1-1	CASSPLDSTEAFF	TGTGCCAGCAGTCCCCTGGACAGCACTGAAGCTTTCTTT
.	TRBV5-4	.	TRBJ1-1	CASSLDQGYDTEAFF	TGTGCCAGCAGCTTGGACCAGGGGTACGACACTGAAGCTTTCTTT
.	TRBV4-1	TRBD1	TRBJ2-1	CASSLRPGTGDPTYNEQFF	TGCGCCAGCAGCCTCCGTCCCGGGACAGGGGACCCGACATACAATGAGCAGTTCTTC
.	TRBV30	TRBD1	TRBJ2-7	CAWARQGRDEQYF	TGTGCCTGGGCCCGACAGGGAAGGGACGAGCAGTACTTC
.	TRBV5-4	TRBD2	TRBJ2-1	CASSLDSAGGLVNEQFF	TGTGCCAGCAGTTTAGACTCGGCGGGGGGGCTTGTCAATGAGCAGTTCTTC
.	TRBV19	.	TRBJ1-4	CASSIGEYSEKLFF	TGTGCCAGTAGTATAGGCGAATATAGTGAAAAACTGTTTTTT
.	TRBV19	.	TRBJ2-3	CASSRTGGTDTQYF	TGTGCCAGTAGTCGGACGGGGGGCACAGATACGCAGTATTTT
.	TRBV18	TRBD1	TRBJ2-4	CASSPRTGGGNIQYF	TGTGCCAGCTCACCAAGGACAGGCGGCGGAAACATTCAGTACTTC
few	TRBV5-1	TRBD1	TRBJ2-1	CASSERTGGNEQFF	TGCGCCAGCAGCGAGAGGACAGGGGGCAATGAGCAGTTCTTC
.	TRBV9	.	TRBJ1-5	CASSEGVSNQPQHF	TGTGCCAGCAGCGAGGGGGTTAGCAATCAGCCCCAGCATTTT
.	TRBV4-1	.	TRBJ1-4	CASSQGRRGQEKLFF	TGCGCCAGCAGCCAAGGGCGCAGGGGCCAAGAAAAACTGTTTTTT
.	TRBV2	TRBD2	TRBJ2-5	CASSETSFETQYF	TGTGCCAGCAGTGAGACTAGCTTCGAGACCCAGTACTTC
.	TRBV29-1	.	TRBJ1-2	CSVQGEGYTF	TGCAGCGTACAGGGAGAAGGCTACACCTTC
.	TRBV6-5	.	TRBJ1-4	CASMRQRSEKLFF	TGTGCCAGCATGAGGCAGCGCTCTGAAAAACTGTTTTTT
.	TRBV6-5	TRBD2	TRBJ2-4	CASSYAGGLKNIQYF	TGTGCCAGCAGTTATGCGGGGGGACTCAAAAACATTCAGTACTTC
.	TRBV11-1	.	TRBJ1-5	CASSLGAEGPQHF	TGTGCCAGCAGCTTAGGGGCCGAGGGGCCCCAGCATTTT
.	TRBV7-9	TRBD1	TRBJ2-5	CASSSGTGVGETQYF	TGTGCCAGCAGCTCCGGGACAGGGGTTGGAGAGACCCAGTACTTC
.	TRBV2	TRBD1	TRBJ1-2	CASSLLGQGNGYGYTF	TGTGCCAGCAGTCTCCTCGGACAGGGCAATGGGTATGGCTACACCTTC
.	TRBV4-1	TRBD2	TRBJ2-3	CASSPGRGGPDNTDTQYF	TGCGCCAGCAGCCCTGGGCGGGGGGGGCCGGACAACACAGATACGCAGTATTTT
once	TRBV18	.	TRBJ2-3	CASSPGGDTQYF	TGTGCCAGCTCACCCGGCGGGGATACGCAGTATTTT
.	TRBV9	TRBD2	TRBJ2-3	CASSVYAGESDTQYF	TGTGCCAGCAGCGTATATGCGGGGGAGTCAGATACGCAGTATTTT
.	TRBV7-9	.	TRBJ1-1	CASSPQGPATEAFF	TGTGCCAGCAGCCCACAGGGCCCAGCCACTGAAGCTTTCTTT
.	TRBV5-6	.	TRBJ1-2	CASSPSGVRGYTF	TGTGCCAGCAGCCCCTCAGGGGTTCGAGGCTACACCTTC
.	TRBV5-1	.	TRBJ2-5	CASSLGRPGETQYF	TGCGCCAGCAGCTTGGGACGGCCGGGAGAGACCCAGTACTTC
.	TRBV4-3	TRBD2	TRBJ2-7	CASSQGGGAYEQYF	TGCGCCAGCAGCCAAGGCGGGGGGGCCTACGAGCAGTACTTC
.	TRBV5-1	.	TRBJ2-4	CASSLGQRNIQYF	TGCGCCAGCAGCTTGGGGCAGCGAAACATTCAGTACTTC
.	TRBV2	.	TRBJ1-2	CASILGREFHGYTF	TGTGCCAGCATACTAGGGCGTGAATTCCATGGCTACACCTTC
.	TRBV6-5	.	TRBJ1-4	CASGHWGETNEKLFF	TGTGCCAGCGGGCATTGGGGGGAGACTAATGAAAAACTGTTTTTT
once	TRBV11-3	TRBD1	TRBJ2-3	CASSKQGAWGTDTQYF	TGTGCCAGCAGCAAACAGGGGGCTTGGGGCACAGATACGCAGTATTTT
.	TRBV5-5	.	TRBJ1-1	CASSLALGMGGNTEAFF	TGTGCCAGCAGCTTGGCGTTGGGTATGGGGGGGAACACTGAAGCTTTCTTT
.	TRBV14	.	TRBJ1-5	CASSQVTRPGQPQHF	TGTGCCAGCAGCCAAGTTACGCGCCCCGGTCAGCCCCAGCATTTT
.	TRBV6-1	.	TRBJ2-1	CASDQGIEQFF	TGTGCCAGCGACCAGGGAATTGAGCAGTTCTTC
.	TRBV5-1	.	TRBJ1-4	CASSWGEFNEKLFF	TGCGCCAGCAGCTGGGGGGAGTTTAATGAAAAACTGTTTTTT
.	TRBV19	.	TRBJ2-5	CASSIPNQETQYF	TGTGCCAGTAGTATTCCTAACCAAGAGACCCAGTACTTC
once	TRBV9	TRBD2	TRBJ2-1	CASSPKAGGYNEQFF	TGTGCCAGCAGCCCCAAGGCGGGGGGTTACAATGAGCAGTTCTTC
once	TRBV7-8	.	TRBJ1-5	CASSRATGSNQPQHF	TGTGCCAGCAGCCGTGCCACAGGGAGCAATCAGCCCCAGCATTTT
few	TRBV5-4	.	TRBJ2-3	CASSAWDTQYF	TGTGCCAGCAGCGCGTGGGATACGCAGTATTTT
.	TRBV6-5	TRBD1	TRBJ1-1	CASSYGQGLMNTEAFF	TGTGCCAGCAGTTACGGACAGGGGCTCATGAACACTGAAGCTTTCTTT
.	TRBV5-1	TRBD1	TRBJ2-7	CASSPAGGIYEQYF	TGCGCCAGCAGCCCCGCAGGGGGCATTTACGAGCAGTACTTC
.	TRBV9	.	TRBJ2-7	CASSVSGPLYEQYF	TGTGCCAGCAGCGTGTCAGGGCCCCTATACGAGCAGTACTTC
.	TRBV5-4	.	TRBJ2-3	CASSWDFPSDTQYF	TGTGCCAGCAGTTGGGACTTCCCGTCGGATACGCAGTATTTT
.	TRBV7-9	TRBD1	TRBJ1-1	CASSVGADRRGTEAFF	TGTGCCAGCAGCGTGGGGGCAGACCGCAGGGGGACTGAAGCTTTCTTT
few	TRBV6-1	.	TRBJ2-5	CASRYSGQETQYF	TGTGCCAGCAGGTACAGCGGACAAGAGACCCAGTACTTC
once	TRBV7-2	TRBD2	TRBJ2-4	CASSLRSGGQNIQYF	TGTGCCAGCAGCTTAAGGTCGGGGGGGCAAAACATTCAGTACTTC
.	TRBV9	.	TRBJ1-1	CASSPPTGINSAAFF	TGTGCCAGCAGCCCCCCGACAGGCATAAACTCCGCCGCTTTCTTT
.	TRBV6-1	.	TRBJ1-1	CASSEVRGGTEAFF	TGTGCCAGCAGTGAAGTTAGGGGTGGGACTGAAGCTTTCTTT
.	TRBV7-9	TRBD1	TRBJ1-5	CASRDSYSNQPQHF	TGTGCCAGCCGGGACAGCTATAGCAATCAGCCCCAGCATTTT
.	TRBV7-2	.	TRBJ1-2	CASSLGPPGANYGYTF	TGTGCCAGCAGCTTAGGTCCGCCAGGGGCTAACTATGGCTACACCTTC
.	TRBV5-6	.	TRBJ1-1	CASSLRNTEAFF	TGTGCCAGCAGCTTGCGTAACACTGAAGCTTTCTTT
.	TRBV7-2	TRBD1	TRBJ1-4	CASSRLVTGNEKLFF	TGTGCCAGCAGCCGGTTGGTGACAGGGAACGAAAAACTGTTTTTT
.	TRBV2	.	TRBJ1-5	CASSPDILNQPQHF	TGTGCCAGCAGTCCCGACATATTGAATCAGCCCCAGCATTTT
.	TRBV5-1	.	TRBJ2-5	CASSLGSTTPQETQYF	TGCGCCAGCAGCTTGGGGTCGACTACCCCTCAAGAGACCCAGTACTTC
.	TRBV6-1	.	TRBJ1-6	CASRHATGGNSPLHF	TGTGCCAGCAGGCACGCCACCGGGGGGAATTCACCCCTCCACTTT
.	TRBV9	TRBD1	TRBJ1-5	CASSVGDSNQSQHF	TGTGCCAGCAGCGTGGGGGACAGCAATCAGTCCCAGCATTTT
.	TRBV5-1	TRBD1	TRBJ2-1	CASSLGDRSYNEQFF	TGCGCCAGCAGCTTAGGGGACAGGTCCTACAATGAGCAGTTCTTC